This entry features one TCR beta chain sequence. The data are from a study of blood T cell repertoires in COVID-19. Per the germline V gene, CDR1 is SGHRS and CDR2 is YFSETQ. Trimming cost V 2 bases and J 3 bases, with 15 bases left between them. The CDR3 consists of 15 residues. The repertoire was sequenced with immunoSEQ multiplex PCR; TCRdb's copy has only in-frame clones and lacks some. Of 60,000 to 85,000 clones in the sample, approximately 80% were seen once. Sequenced material: peripheral blood. This sequence was found in a human donor in a cohort sampled during active COVID-19. This sequence joins TRBV5-1 and TRBJ2-7; tentatively, D is TRBD2 (6 bases). The CDR3 here is CASSLAAGSIYEQYF. The DNA of the CDR3 is TGCGCCAGCAGCTTAGCCGCGGGGTCAATCTACGAGCAGTACTTC.